This T cell receptor beta chain comes out of a study of blood T cell repertoires in COVID-19 (dated by TCRdb to the early 2020s). Study-wide context: The collaborator samples originated in the United States, Italy and Spain and spanned the acute and convalescent phases of COVID-19. The prospective study material was composed of cDNA or gDNA derived from T cells, B-cell-depleted T cells, or PBMCs. The dataset comprised deeply sampled blood TCRbeta repertoires from subjects exposed to, actively infected with, or recovered from COVID-19. The repertoires were released in a freely available public database intended as a resource for research on the immune response to SARS-CoV-2. Samples came from the ongoing ImmuneRACE study (first 160 participants) plus 1,254 subjects from 6 global collaborators. Nearly every sample came with metadata listing a de-identified subject ID, COVID-19 status, age in years and sex. Where available, HLA class I and class II types were taken from metadata supplied by the sample provider and were not determined by assay-based typing.

General study outcomes and caveats: Clinical and demographic metadata were provided uncurated, with the amount varying by source and participant.

There are 16 amino acids in the CDR3, from cysteine to phenylalanine inclusive. The read is trimmed to its CDR3 DNA, 48 bases read in frame from base 1. According to the germline V gene, CDR1 reads MNHNS and CDR2 reads SASEGT. The germline V and J ends show losses of 2 bases and 2 bases respectively, and no gene match explains 4 bases of the junction. A word on this clone: It lacks a known antigen. Base qualities are not provided; no much larger clone lies one nucleotide away.

The collaborating institutions used their own protocols to collect whole blood in K2EDTA tubes. For TCRbeta analysis, collaborators shipped samples as frozen whole blood, isolated PBMCs, or DNA extracted from either of those sample types. TCRbeta CDR3 regions were amplified from genomic DNA by means of the immunoSEQ Assay, a bias-controlled multiplex PCR. The source study handled its data this way. Within the assay, amplification of reference gene primers was used to estimate how many nucleated cells each sample contained. Sequence reads were collapsed and filtered to measure the absolute abundance of every unique TCRbeta CDR3 rearrangement. For each sample, productive Simpson clonality was calculated as the square root of Simpson's diversity index across productive rearrangements. In TCRdb, the immuneACCESS table is reduced to in-frame sequences with V and J assigned. These tables do not hold every clone; where another copy was compared, an unresolved V gene accounts for under half, and the others remain unexplained. From that table come the V and J calls and clone size; the DNA was used to work out D and trimming. The sample yields under 200,000 clones; roughly 83% were counted once. The biggest ten clones account for roughly 14% of the sample.

The TCR comes from a man younger than 35 with active or convalescent COVID-19. The V and J segments used are TRBV6-1 and TRBJ1-5; TRBD1 lines up with 9 middle nucleotides. Source material: peripheral blood. The CDR3 has the sequence CASSETGGAGNQPQHF. The nucleotide sequence is given as TGTGCCAGCAGTGAAACAGGGGGCGCGGGCAATCAGCCCCAGCATTTT.